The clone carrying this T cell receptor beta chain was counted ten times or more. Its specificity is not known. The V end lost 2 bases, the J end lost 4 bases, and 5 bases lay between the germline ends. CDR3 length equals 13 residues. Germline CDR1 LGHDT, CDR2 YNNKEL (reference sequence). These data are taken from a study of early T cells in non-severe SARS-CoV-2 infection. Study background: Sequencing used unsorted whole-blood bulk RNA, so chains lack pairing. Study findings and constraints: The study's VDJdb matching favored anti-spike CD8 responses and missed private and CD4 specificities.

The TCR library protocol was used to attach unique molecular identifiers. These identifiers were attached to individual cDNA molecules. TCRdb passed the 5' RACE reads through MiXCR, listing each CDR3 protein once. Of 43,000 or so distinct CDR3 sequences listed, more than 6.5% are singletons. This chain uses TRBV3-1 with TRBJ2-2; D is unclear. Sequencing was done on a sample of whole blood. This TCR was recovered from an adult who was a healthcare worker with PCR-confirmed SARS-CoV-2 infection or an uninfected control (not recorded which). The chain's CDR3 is CASSQLATGELFF. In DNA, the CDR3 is TGTGCCAGCAGCCAACTGGCCACCGGGGAGCTGTTTTTT.